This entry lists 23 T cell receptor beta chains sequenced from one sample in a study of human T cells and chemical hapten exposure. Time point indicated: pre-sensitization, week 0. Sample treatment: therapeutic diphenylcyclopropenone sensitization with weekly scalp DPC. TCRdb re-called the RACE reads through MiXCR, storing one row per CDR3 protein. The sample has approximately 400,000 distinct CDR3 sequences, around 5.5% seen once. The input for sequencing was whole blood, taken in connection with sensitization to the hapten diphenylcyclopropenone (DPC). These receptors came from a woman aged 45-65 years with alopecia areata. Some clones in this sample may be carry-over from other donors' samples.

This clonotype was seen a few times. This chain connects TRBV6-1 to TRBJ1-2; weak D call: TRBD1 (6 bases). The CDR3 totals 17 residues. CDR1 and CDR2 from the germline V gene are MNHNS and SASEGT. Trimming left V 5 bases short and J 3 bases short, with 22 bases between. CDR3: CASSFTGKGEKYYGYTF. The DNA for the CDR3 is TGTGCCAGCAGTTTCACAGGGAAAGGAGAGAAGTACTATGGCTACACCTTC.

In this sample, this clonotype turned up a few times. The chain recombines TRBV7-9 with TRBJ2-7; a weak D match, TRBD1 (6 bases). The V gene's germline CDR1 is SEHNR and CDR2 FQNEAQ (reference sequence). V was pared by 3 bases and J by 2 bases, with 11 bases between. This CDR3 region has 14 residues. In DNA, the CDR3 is TGTGCCAGCAGCTTTAGACAGGTCCCCTACGAGCAGTACTTC. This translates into CASSFRQVPYEQYF. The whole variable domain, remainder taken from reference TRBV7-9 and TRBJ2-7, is DTGVSQNPRHKITKRGQNVTFRCDPISEHNRLYWYRQTLGQGPEFLTYFQNEAQLEKSRLLSDRFSAERPKGSFSTLEIQRTEQGDSAMYLCASSFRQVPYEQYFGPGTRLTVT.

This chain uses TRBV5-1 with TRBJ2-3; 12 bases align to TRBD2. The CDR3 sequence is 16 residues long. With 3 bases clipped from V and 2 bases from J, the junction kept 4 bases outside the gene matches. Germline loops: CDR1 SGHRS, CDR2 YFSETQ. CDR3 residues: CASSWRLAGDTDTQYF. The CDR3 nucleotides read TGCGCCAGCAGCTGGCGACTAGCGGGGGACACAGATACGCAGTATTTT. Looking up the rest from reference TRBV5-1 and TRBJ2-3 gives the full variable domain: KAGVTQTPRYLIKTRGQQVTLSCSPISGHRSVSWYQQTPGQGLQFLFEYFSETQRNKGNFPGRFSGRQFSNSRSEMNVSTLELGDSALYLCASSWRLAGDTDTQYFGPGTRLTVL.

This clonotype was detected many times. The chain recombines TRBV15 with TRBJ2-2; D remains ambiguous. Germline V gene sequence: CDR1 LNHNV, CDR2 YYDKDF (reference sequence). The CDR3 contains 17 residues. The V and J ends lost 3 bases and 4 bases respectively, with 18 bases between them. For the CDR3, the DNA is TGTGCCACCAGCAGGGGATACGAAGGGTGGGGCACCGGGGAGCTGTTTTTT. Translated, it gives CATSRGYEGWGTGELFF.

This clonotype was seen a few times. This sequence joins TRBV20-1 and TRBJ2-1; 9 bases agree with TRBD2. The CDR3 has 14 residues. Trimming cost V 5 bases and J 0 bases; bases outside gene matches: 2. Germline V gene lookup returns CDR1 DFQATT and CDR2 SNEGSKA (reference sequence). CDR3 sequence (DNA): TGCAGTGCTGTAGCGGGAGTCTCCTACAATGAGCAGTTCTTC. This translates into CSAVAGVSYNEQFF.

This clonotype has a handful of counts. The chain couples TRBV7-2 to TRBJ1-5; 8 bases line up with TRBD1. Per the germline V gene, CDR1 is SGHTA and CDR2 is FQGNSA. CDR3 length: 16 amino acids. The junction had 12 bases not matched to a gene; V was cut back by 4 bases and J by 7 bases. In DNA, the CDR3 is TGTGCCAGCAGCTATAGCAGGACAGGGCCCGGCCAGCCCCAGCATTTT. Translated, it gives CASSYSRTGPGQPQHF.

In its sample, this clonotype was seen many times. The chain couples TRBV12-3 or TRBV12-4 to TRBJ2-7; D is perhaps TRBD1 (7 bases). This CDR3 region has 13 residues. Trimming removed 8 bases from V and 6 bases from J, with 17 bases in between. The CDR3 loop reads CASLLAGGSEQYF. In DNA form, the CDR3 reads TGTGCCAGCTTACTAGCAGGGGGGAGCGAGCAGTACTTC.

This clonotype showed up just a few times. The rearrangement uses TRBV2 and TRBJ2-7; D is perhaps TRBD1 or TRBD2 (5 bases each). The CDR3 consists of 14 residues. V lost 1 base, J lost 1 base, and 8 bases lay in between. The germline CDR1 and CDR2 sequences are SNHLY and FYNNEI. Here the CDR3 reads CASSEVGTSYEQYF. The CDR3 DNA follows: TGTGCCAGCAGTGAAGTGGGGACGTCCTACGAGCAGTACTTC.

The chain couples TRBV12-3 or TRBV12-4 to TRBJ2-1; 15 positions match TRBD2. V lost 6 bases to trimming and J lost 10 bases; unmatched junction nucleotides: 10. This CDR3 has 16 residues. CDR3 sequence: CASSPIGLAGGKEQFF. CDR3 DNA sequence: TGTGCCAGCAGCCCCATAGGACTAGCGGGAGGGAAAGAGCAGTTCTTC.

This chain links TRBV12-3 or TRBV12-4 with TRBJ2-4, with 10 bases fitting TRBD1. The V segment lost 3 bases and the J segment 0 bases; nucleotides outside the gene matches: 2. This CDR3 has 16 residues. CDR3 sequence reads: CASSLGQGLAKNIQYF. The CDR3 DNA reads TGTGCCAGCAGTTTGGGACAGGGGCTAGCCAAAAACATTCAGTACTTC.

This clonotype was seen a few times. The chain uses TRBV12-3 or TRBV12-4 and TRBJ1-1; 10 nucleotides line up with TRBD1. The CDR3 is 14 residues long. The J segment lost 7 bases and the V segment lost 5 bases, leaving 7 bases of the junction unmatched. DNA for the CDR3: TGTGCCAGCAGTGAGAGACAGGGGGCGGATGAAGCTTTCTTT. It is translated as CASSERQGADEAFF.

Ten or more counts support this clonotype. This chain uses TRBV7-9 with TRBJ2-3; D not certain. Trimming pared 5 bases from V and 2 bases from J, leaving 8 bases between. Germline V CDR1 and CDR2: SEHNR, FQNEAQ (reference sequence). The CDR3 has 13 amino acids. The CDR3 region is CASSGFATDTQYF. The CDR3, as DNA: TGTGCCAGCAGCGGGTTCGCCACAGATACGCAGTATTTT.

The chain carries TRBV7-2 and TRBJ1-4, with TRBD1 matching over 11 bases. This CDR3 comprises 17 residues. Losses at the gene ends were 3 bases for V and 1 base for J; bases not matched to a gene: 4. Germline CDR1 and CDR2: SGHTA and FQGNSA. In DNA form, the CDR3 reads TGTGCCAGCAGCTTTTTCGGGACAGGGGGAACTAATGAAAAACTGTTTTTT. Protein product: CASSFFGTGGTNEKLFF.

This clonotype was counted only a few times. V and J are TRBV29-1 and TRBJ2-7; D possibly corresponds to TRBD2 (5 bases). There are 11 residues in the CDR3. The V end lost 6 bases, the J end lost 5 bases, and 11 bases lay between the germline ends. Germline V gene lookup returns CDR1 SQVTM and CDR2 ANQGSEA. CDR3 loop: CSVTSGNEQYF. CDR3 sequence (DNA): TGCAGCGTCACGTCCGGGAACGAGCAGTACTTC.

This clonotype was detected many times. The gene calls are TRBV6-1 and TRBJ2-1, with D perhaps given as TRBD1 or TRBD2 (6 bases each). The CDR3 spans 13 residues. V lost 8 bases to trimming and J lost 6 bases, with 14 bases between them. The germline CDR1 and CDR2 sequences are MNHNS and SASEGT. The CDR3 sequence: CASAIGGGNEQFF. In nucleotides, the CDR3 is TGTGCCAGCGCCATAGGAGGGGGCAATGAGCAGTTCTTC.

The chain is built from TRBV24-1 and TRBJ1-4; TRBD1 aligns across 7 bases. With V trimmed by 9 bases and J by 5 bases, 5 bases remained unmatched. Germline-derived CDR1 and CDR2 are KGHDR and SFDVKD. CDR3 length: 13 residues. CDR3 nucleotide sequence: TGTGCCACCGACAGGGTTTTCAATGAAAAACTGTTTTTT. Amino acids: CATDRVFNEKLFF.

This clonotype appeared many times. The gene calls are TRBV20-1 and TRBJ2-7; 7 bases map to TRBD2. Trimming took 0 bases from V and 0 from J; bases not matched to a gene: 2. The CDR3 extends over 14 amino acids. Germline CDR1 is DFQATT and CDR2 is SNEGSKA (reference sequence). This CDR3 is CSAREAGPSYEQYF. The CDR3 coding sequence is TGCAGTGCTAGAGAAGCGGGGCCCTCCTACGAGCAGTACTTC.

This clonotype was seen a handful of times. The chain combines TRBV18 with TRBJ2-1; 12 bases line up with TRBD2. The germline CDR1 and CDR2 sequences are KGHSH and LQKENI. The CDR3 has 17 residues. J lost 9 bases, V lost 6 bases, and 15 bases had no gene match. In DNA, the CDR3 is TGTGCCAGCTCGCCCAGGCCCGGGACTAGCGGGTTCAGTGAGCAGTTCTTC. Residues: CASSPRPGTSGFSEQFF. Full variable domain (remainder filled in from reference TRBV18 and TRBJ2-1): NAGVMQNPRHLVRRRGQEARLRCSPMKGHSHVYWYRQLPEEGLKFMVYLQKENIIDESGMPKERFSAEFPKEGPSILRIQQVVRGDSAAYFCASSPRPGTSGFSEQFFGPGTRLTVL.

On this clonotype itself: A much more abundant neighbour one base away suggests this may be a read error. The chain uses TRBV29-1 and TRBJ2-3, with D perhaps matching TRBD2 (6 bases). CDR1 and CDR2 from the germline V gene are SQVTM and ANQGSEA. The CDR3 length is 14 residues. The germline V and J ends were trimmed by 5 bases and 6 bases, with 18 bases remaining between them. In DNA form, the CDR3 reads TGCAGCGTTTCTCCTATAGCGGAAGCCGATACGCAGTATTTT. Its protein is CSVSPIAEADTQYF.

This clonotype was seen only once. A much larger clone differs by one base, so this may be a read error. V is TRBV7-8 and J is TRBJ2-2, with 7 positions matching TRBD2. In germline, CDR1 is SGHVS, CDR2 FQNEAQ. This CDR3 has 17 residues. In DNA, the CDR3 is TGTGACAGCAGCTATGCCCATGCGGGGGCGAACACCGGGGAGCTGTTTTTT. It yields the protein CDSSYAHAGANTGELFF.

CDR3 loop: CASSVVGGETEAFF. The CDR3, as DNA: TGTGCCAGCAGCGTAGTTGGGGGAGAAACTGAAGCTTTCTTT. This rearrangement joins TRBV9 to TRBJ1-1, with a possible D match to TRBD1 (5 bases). CDR3 length: 14 amino acids. Trimming removed 0 bases at V and 5 bases at J, with 11 bases between. CDR1 SGDLS and CDR2 YYNGEE come from the germline V gene.

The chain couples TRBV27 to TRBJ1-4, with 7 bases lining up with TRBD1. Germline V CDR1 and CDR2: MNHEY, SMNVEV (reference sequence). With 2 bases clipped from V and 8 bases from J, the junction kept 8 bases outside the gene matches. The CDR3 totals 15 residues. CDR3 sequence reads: CASSLEGAQGEKLFF. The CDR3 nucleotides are TGTGCCAGCAGTTTAGAGGGGGCGCAGGGGGAAAAACTGTTTTTT.

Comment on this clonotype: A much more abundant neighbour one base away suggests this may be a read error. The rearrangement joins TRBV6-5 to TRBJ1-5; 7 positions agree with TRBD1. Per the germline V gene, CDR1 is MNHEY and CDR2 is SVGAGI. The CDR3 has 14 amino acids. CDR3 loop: CASRRDSTPQHQHF. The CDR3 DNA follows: TGTGCCAGCAGGCGGGACAGTACCCCGCAGCACCAGCATTTT.